This is a list of T cell receptor beta chains from one sample in a study of blood T cell repertoires in COVID-19. Data came from immunoSEQ multiplex PCR; TCRdb stores just in-frame clones and leaves some out. The sample has around 130,000 clones; more than 75% are singletons. Sequencing was performed on peripheral blood. The receptors were gathered from a woman aged 80 or over with acute or convalescent COVID-19. CDR3s include the opening cysteine and the closing phenylalanine or tryptophan. The D gene is left open where the match is weak. Rows may omit the clone size; those that give it use once, few, many or a size class.

TRBJ1-5 | . | TRBV24-1 | few | CATSDSMETYSNQPQHF | TGTGCCACCAGTGATTCCATGGAGACTTATAGCAATCAGCCCCAGCATTTT
TRBJ2-2 | TRBD2 | TRBV7-2 | . | CASSPRSSGRPGELFF | TGTGCCAGCAGCCCTCGGTCTAGCGGGAGACCCGGGGAGCTGTTTTTT
TRBJ2-1 | TRBD2 | TRBV7-9 | . | CASSLEASGSTEQFF | TGTGCCAGCAGCTTAGAGGCCAGCGGGAGCACTGAGCAGTTCTTC
TRBJ2-1 | . | TRBV13 | . | CASSSNPFGAELYNEQFF | TGTGCCAGCAGCTCTAACCCCTTCGGAGCGGAACTATACAATGAGCAGTTCTTC
TRBJ2-1 | . | TRBV11-2 | . | CASSLVVAVFDEQFF | TGTGCCAGCAGCTTAGTTGTTGCAGTATTCGATGAGCAGTTCTTC
TRBJ1-6 | . | TRBV6-5 | . | CASNTGSAYNSPLHF | TGTGCCAGCAATACAGGGTCGGCCTATAATTCACCCCTCCACTTT
TRBJ1-4 | . | TRBV21-1 | few | CASSARGTLEKLFF | TGTGCCAGCAGCGCCAGGGGGACCCTCGAAAAACTGTTTTTT
TRBJ2-7 | TRBD1 | TRBV15 | . | CATSLRQGPYEQYF | TGTGCCACCAGCCTTCGACAGGGGCCCTACGAGCAGTACTTC
TRBJ1-2 | . | TRBV2 | few | CASSASAGRSGYTF | TGTGCCAGCAGTGCGTCAGCAGGGCGTTCAGGCTACACCTTC
TRBJ2-7 | TRBD1 | TRBV7-9 | once | CASSPGDRECPYF | TGTGCCAGCAGCCCCGGGGACAGGGAATGTCCGTACTTC
TRBJ2-1 | TRBD2 | TRBV11-2 | few | CASSRTSGTSNEQFF | TGTGCCAGCAGTCGCACTAGCGGGACGAGCAATGAGCAGTTCTTC
TRBJ2-1 | TRBD2 | TRBV5-1 | . | CASSWTAGGIDEQFF | TGCGCCAGCAGCTGGACAGCGGGGGGGATCGATGAGCAGTTCTTC
TRBJ2-7 | TRBD1 | TRBV10-1 | . | CASVGTGGTYEQYF | TGCGCCAGCGTGGGGACAGGGGGTACCTACGAGCAGTACTTC
TRBJ2-3 | . | TRBV3-1/TRBV3-2 | . | CASSQFLTDTQYF | TGTGCCAGCAGCCAGTTCCTCACAGATACGCAGTATTTT
TRBJ2-1 | . | TRBV30 | few | CAWSVNTDEQFF | TGTGCCTGGAGTGTAAATACGGATGAGCAGTTCTTC
TRBJ1-1 | TRBD1 | TRBV5-1 | . | CASSRNDRATEAFF | TGCGCCAGCAGCAGAAATGACAGGGCCACTGAAGCTTTCTTT
TRBJ1-5 | TRBD1 | TRBV19 | . | CASSENRGTTQPQHF | TGTGCCAGTAGTGAAAACAGGGGGACTACGCAGCCCCAGCATTTT
TRBJ2-2 | . | TRBV6-5 | . | CASTSRGTGELFF | TGTGCCAGCACCTCCCGGGGCACCGGGGAGCTGTTTTTT
TRBJ1-1 | . | TRBV11-2 | . | CASSRWDSQGWGTFF | TGTGCCAGCAGCCGATGGGACTCCCAGGGCTGGGGAACTTTCTTT
TRBJ1-5 | TRBD1 | TRBV2 | . | CASSFTGVNQPQHF | TGTGCCAGCAGTTTTACAGGGGTCAATCAGCCCCAGCATTTT
TRBJ2-2 | . | TRBV6-4 | . | CASSDRPGPGELFF | TGTGCCAGCAGTGACCGTCCAGGGCCCGGGGAGCTGTTTTTT
TRBJ1-1 | TRBD1 | TRBV27 | . | CASSLSAGTGTEAFF | TGTGCCAGCAGTTTATCGGCCGGGACAGGGACTGAAGCTTTCTTT
TRBJ2-1 | TRBD2 | TRBV12-5 | once | CASGSLLAGEAGEQFF | TGTGCTAGTGGTTCCCTACTAGCGGGAGAGGCGGGTGAGCAGTTCTTC
TRBJ2-5 | TRBD1 | TRBV28 | . | CASRHRGRVETQYF | TGTGCCAGCAGACACAGGGGGCGCGTGGAGACCCAGTACTTC